A single T cell receptor beta chain is shown here with its context. This beta chain appears as a stray read in a library generated for alpha chains; its size is not informative. This entry comes from a study of spatial heterogeneity in lung cancer. J gave up 4 bases and V 4 bases, and 15 bases lay outside the gene matches. Germline V gene sequence: CDR1 MDHEN, CDR2 SYDVKM. CDR3 length equals 17 residues. Regarding time point: sample taken at primary tumor resection. No cell sorting; template was whole RNA from tumor, lung tissue or PBMC. TCRdb reprocessed the 5' RACE reads via MiXCR and lists one record per CDR3 protein. The sample carries 9,000 to 13,000 distinct CDR3 sequences, approximately 6.8% recorded once.

Material: PBMCs, obtained at surgery. V usage is TRBV28 and J usage is TRBJ2-5; 7 nucleotides agree with TRBD2. This TCR came from a male donor with early-stage non-small cell lung cancer. The CDR3 DNA is TGTGCCAGCAGTTCGATAGGGGCTGCGGGAGACGGAGAGACCCAGTACTTC. This encodes CASSSIGAAGDGETQYF.